A selection of T cell receptor beta chains follows, all from one sample in a study of cytomegalovirus exposure and HLA in healthy donors. The repertoire was sequenced with immunoSEQ multiplex PCR; TCRdb's copy has only in-frame clones and lacks some. Among more than 85,000 clones listed, roughly three quarters were seen once. Material for sequencing was PBMCs. All receptors come from a man between 35 and 55 years old in good health and CMV-seronegative. Both conserved end residues are part of each CDR3.

CDR3aa | v_gene
CASSGTVSSGNTIYF | TRBV5-6
CASRNPGQRTYEQYF | TRBV28
CSSREVGTGYNSPLHF | TRBV7-9
CASSDINLGLAGENEQFF | TRBV10-1
CASSLKRGGAYEQYF | TRBV28
CATRTGGTDTQYF | TRBV19
CASSIHRGGLDTQYF | TRBV5-1
CSVARSGTGGGETQYF | TRBV29-1
CASSGAENTEAFF | TRBV6-5
CASSLIGVGTTQETQYF | TRBV7-9
CASRSGHRDTEAFF | TRBV11-2
CASSLGWKPGAYEQYF | TRBV7-2
CASSLKGGSGEKLFF | TRBV7-9
CASSPQDRAGNTIYF | TRBV4-2
CASSGPTLNTEAFF | TRBV9
CASSLGRGRETQYF | TRBV18
CSVEEDRYDEQYF | TRBV29-1
CASSPGGTEAFF | TRBV19
CASSQATETPYGYTF | TRBV4-3
CASRPAGLGYNEQFF | TRBV6-5
CASQRGQGGETQYF | TRBV2
CASSLLAGTPSTDTQYF | TRBV7-2
CASSLGRGGEFEQFF | TRBV5-5
CASRSRDRVSPLHF | TRBV6-5
CASSRRGEQFF | TRBV11-2
CASKQGNSYEQYF | TRBV27
CASSSGGAFNEQFF | TRBV11-3
CASSLTRGGTDTQYF | TRBV7-9
CASSAGGQEDEQYF | TRBV2
CASSLRRGSYEQYF | TRBV27
CASSQTSGRAGTQYF | TRBV11-2
CASSDFEGSGISTDTQYF | TRBV10-2
CASSTSGNRGNQPQHF | TRBV27
CATTEDRLTHHEQYF | TRBV15
CATSRDRYRTGMDEQYF | TRBV15
CASSLVQGAVKEQYF | TRBV5-4
CASRLAGTDTQYF | TRBV5-4
CASSLRPSATGTQYF | TRBV27
CASSRRESTDTQYF | TRBV6-5
CASSQTSGTYNEQFF | TRBV5-5
CASSLGADTQYF | TRBV28